These 28 T cell receptor beta chains were all obtained from the same sample, sequenced in a study of human T cells and chemical hapten exposure. Stated time point: patch test 2, 6 weeks after DPC sensitization. The treatment: therapeutic diphenylcyclopropenone sensitization with weekly scalp DPC. Via MiXCR, TCRdb re-called the RACE reads, giving one row per CDR3 protein. The sample yields around 42,000 distinct CDR3 sequences, less than 3.5% seen once. Source: whole blood, taken in connection with sensitization to the hapten diphenylcyclopropenone (DPC). These receptors were collected from a man in his forties with alopecia areata. Some clones in this sample may be carry-over from other donors' samples.

This clonotype was recorded many times. At one boundary the junction diverges from the germline segment, which might be a read error. CDR3 in DNA: TGTGCCAGCAGCCCTCAGAGCCCGAACGCTGAAGCTTTCTTT. It is translated as CASSPQSPNAEAFF. This chain uses TRBV7-8 with TRBJ1-1; D gene ambiguous. Germline V gene sequence: CDR1 SGHVS, CDR2 FQNEAQ. CDR3 length: 14 amino acids. Full variable domain (rest looked up from reference TRBV7-8 and TRBJ1-1): GAGVSQSPRYKVAKRGQDVALRCDPISGHVSLFWYQQALGQGPEFLTYFQNEAQLDKSGLPSDRFFAERPEGSVSTLKIQRTQQEDSAVYLCASSPQSPNAEAFFGQGTRLTVV.

The sample holds many counts of this clonotype. The genes are TRBV13 and TRBJ1-4, with TRBD1 identical over 8 bases. CDR1 PRHDT and CDR2 FYEKMQ come from the germline V gene (reference sequence). The J segment lost 8 bases and the V segment lost 5 bases, leaving 7 bases of the junction unmatched. CDR3 length: 14 amino acids. The CDR3 spells CASSPTGDFEKLFF. In DNA form, the CDR3 reads TGTGCCAGCAGCCCGACAGGGGACTTCGAAAAACTGTTTTTT. The variable domain in full, with the rest retrieved from reference TRBV13 and TRBJ1-4, is AAGVIQSPRHLIKEKRETATLKCYPIPRHDTVYWYQQGPGQDPQFLISFYEKMQSDKGSIPDRFSAQQFSDYHSELNMSSLELGDSALYFCASSPTGDFEKLFFGSGTQLSVL.

This chain's CDR3 is CRGTGLSFRQAFF. The CDR3 DNA is TGCAGGGGGACGGGGCTGAGTTTTCGGCAAGCTTTCTTT. V is TRBV29-1 and J is TRBJ1-1; D may be TRBD1 (5 bases). Germline loops: CDR1 SQVTM, CDR2 ANQGSEA. This CDR3 has 13 amino acids. The variable domain in full, completed from reference TRBV29-1 and TRBJ1-1, reads SAVISQKPSRDICQRGTSLTIQCQVDSQVTMMFWYRQQPGQSLTLIATANQGSEATYESGFVIDKFPISRPNLTFSTLTVSNMSPEDSSIYLCRGTGLSFRQAFFGQGTRLTVV.

This clonotype was recorded at least ten times. This sequence joins TRBV20-1 and TRBJ2-7; 10 bases match TRBD1. V shed 5 bases and J 3 bases; nucleotides not matched to a gene: 4. The CDR3 has 13 residues. CDR1 is DFQATT and CDR2 is SNEGSKA in the germline V gene (reference sequence). The CDR3 is CSAFRDRGYEQYF. In DNA form, the CDR3 reads TGCAGTGCTTTCCGGGACAGGGGCTACGAGCAGTACTTC.

In its sample, this clonotype was seen many times. The V gene is TRBV25-1, the J gene TRBJ2-5, with 7 nucleotides matching TRBD1. The length of the CDR3 is 13 residues. In germline, CDR1 is MGHDK, CDR2 SYGVNS. Trimming removed 7 bases from V and 5 bases from J; junction bases left unmatched: 7. The chain's CDR3 is CASTRQGDETQYF. Here the CDR3 DNA reads TGTGCCAGCACACGACAGGGCGATGAGACCCAGTACTTC.

This clonotype occurred many times. This sequence joins TRBV7-3 and TRBJ2-1; TRBD2 might be the D (6 bases). CDR3 length equals 14 residues. CDR1 and CDR2 from the germline V gene are SGHTA and FQGTGA. The V end lost 2 bases, the J end lost 7 bases, and 12 bases lay between the germline ends. CDR3 sequence: CASSLDPLANEQFF. For the CDR3, the DNA is TGTGCCAGCAGCTTAGACCCACTAGCAAATGAGCAGTTCTTC.

This clonotype was recorded many times. The chain employs TRBV5-1 and TRBJ2-2; the D is unclear. CDR3 length: 15 amino acids. Germline V gene sequence: CDR1 SGHRS, CDR2 YFSETQ. V lost 0 bases and J 0 bases, leaving 6 bases between the germline ends. CDR3 region: CASSLELSNTGELFF. The CDR3 bases are TGCGCCAGCAGCTTGGAACTCTCGAACACCGGGGAGCTGTTTTTT. The variable domain in full, completed from reference TRBV5-1 and TRBJ2-2, reads KAGVTQTPRYLIKTRGQQVTLSCSPISGHRSVSWYQQTPGQGLQFLFEYFSETQRNKGNFPGRFSGRQFSNSRSEMNVSTLELGDSALYLCASSLELSNTGELFFGEGSRLTVL.

The sample holds many counts of this clonotype. The chain employs TRBV10-1 and TRBJ2-4; D is perhaps TRBD1 or TRBD2 (6 bases each). Germline CDR1 reads WNHNN; CDR2 reads SYGVQD (reference sequence). The CDR3 covers 17 residues. V was clipped by 2 bases and J by 0 bases, with 14 bases between them. The CDR3 DNA reads as TGCGCCAGCAGTGAGAGGGGGACCGGGAGAGCCAAAAACATTCAGTACTTC. Its protein is CASSERGTGRAKNIQYF.

This clonotype appeared many times. The V and J genes are TRBV30 and TRBJ2-7, with D tentatively TRBD1 or TRBD2 (5 bases each). In germline, CDR1 is GTSNPN, CDR2 SVGIG (reference sequence). This CDR3 has 11 amino acids. Trimming left V 0 bases short and J 6 bases short, with 6 bases between. This CDR3 is CAWSVRGEQYF. In DNA, the CDR3 is TGTGCCTGGAGTGTGAGGGGCGAGCAGTACTTC.

This clonotype was observed at least ten times. This rearrangement joins TRBV7-2 to TRBJ2-7; D is possibly TRBD2 (6 bases). CDR3 length equals 13 residues. Germline V lookup: CDR1 SGHTA, CDR2 FQGNSA. The V end lost 8 bases, the J end lost 5 bases, and 16 bases lay between the germline ends. The CDR3 DNA reads TGTGCCAGCGCGGGGACCCTTTTGGACGAGCAGTACTTC. Protein product: CASAGTLLDEQYF.

In its sample, this clonotype was seen a few times. The V call is TRBV12-3 or TRBV12-4, the J call TRBJ2-7; 8 bases align to TRBD2. Unmatched junction bases numbered 7, after V lost 5 bases and J lost 4 bases. The CDR3 has 14 amino acids. The CDR3 reads CASSPGTSAYEQYF. CDR3 bases: TGTGCCAGCAGTCCGGGGACTAGTGCGTACGAGCAGTACTTC.

This clonotype was seen repeatedly, ten times or more. V and J are TRBV14 and TRBJ2-3; D may be TRBD1 (5 bases). This CDR3 region has 15 residues. The germline CDR1 and CDR2 sequences are SGHDN and FVKESK. V lost 3 bases, J lost 2 bases, and 12 bases lay in between. DNA for the CDR3: TGTGCCAGCAGCCAGTTGACAGCAGCCACAGATACGCAGTATTTT. Its protein product is CASSQLTAATDTQYF.

The chain joins TRBV3-1 to TRBJ1-4; 10 bases match TRBD1. The CDR3 is made up of 15 amino acids. Per germline, CDR1 LGHDT and CDR2 YNNKEL (reference sequence). The ends lost 4 bases at V and 10 bases at J; junction bases unmatched: 9. This chain's CDR3 is CASSPSTGGSGKLFF. CDR3 nucleotides: TGTGCCAGCAGCCCGTCGACAGGGGGCTCAGGAAAACTGTTTTTT.

Worth noting for this clonotype: A single base separates this from a much larger clone, so it may be a read error. This chain joins TRBV5-4 and TRBJ1-5; D might be TRBD1 (5 bases). The CDR3 contains 15 residues. Germline V gene data show CDR1 as SGHNT and CDR2 as YYREEE (reference sequence). V was pared by 1 base and J by 3 bases, with 11 bases between. CDR3 protein: CASSLNPGVNQPQHF. The CDR3 bases are TGTGCCAGCAGCTTGAATCCGGGGGTCAATCAGCCCCAGCATTTT.

Regarding this clonotype: This may come from a read error, since a much larger clone is one base off. The chain uses TRBV7-9 and TRBJ2-5; 10 nucleotides line up with TRBD1. Germline V gene sequence: CDR1 SEHNR, CDR2 FQNEAQ (reference sequence). The CDR3 totals 14 residues. The CDR3 region is CVSSWGTGVETQYF. The CDR3 nucleotides read TGTGTCAGCAGCTGGGGGACAGGGGTGGAGACCCAGTACTTC.

The chain employs TRBV20-1 and TRBJ1-1; D call uncertain. CDR1 DFQATT and CDR2 SNEGSKA come from the germline V gene (reference sequence). CDR3 size: 13 residues. V was cut by 3 bases and J by 3 bases, with 11 bases left in between. CDR3 amino acids: CSASPFRYTEAFF. As DNA, the CDR3 is TGCAGTGCTAGCCCTTTCAGGTACACTGAAGCTTTCTTT.

This clonotype was seen repeatedly, ten times or more. The chain uses TRBV5-4 and TRBJ2-1; D perhaps matches TRBD2 (7 bases). V lost 4 bases to trimming and J lost 4 bases, with 12 bases between them. The CDR3 runs to 14 residues. CDR1 SGHNT and CDR2 YYREEE come from the germline V gene (reference sequence). The CDR3 DNA reads TGTGCCAGCAGCCGGGGGGCGGATTACAATGAGCAGTTCTTC. Protein: CASSRGADYNEQFF.

This clonotype was seen repeatedly, ten times or more. V gene TRBV18 combines with J gene TRBJ1-3; TRBD1 is a possible D gene (5 bases). Trimming took off 3 bases at V and 1 base at J, with 13 bases between the two ends. Germline CDR1 KGHSH, CDR2 LQKENI. This CDR3 region has 16 residues. The CDR3 DNA follows: TGTGCCAGCTCACCCCCGGGACGGGTGTCTGGAAACACCATATATTTT. It yields the protein CASSPPGRVSGNTIYF. Full variable domain (missing parts from reference TRBV18 and TRBJ1-3): NAGVMQNPRHLVRRRGQEARLRCSPMKGHSHVYWYRQLPEEGLKFMVYLQKENIIDESGMPKERFSAEFPKEGPSILRIQQVVRGDSAAYFCASSPPGRVSGNTIYFGEGSWLTVV.

This clonotype showed up many times. The V and J genes are TRBV9 and TRBJ2-6; 9 bases are shared with TRBD2. The CDR3 extends over 17 amino acids. The V gene end was trimmed by 4 bases and the J gene end by 0 bases; junction bases not matched to a gene: 5. Germline V gene sequence: CDR1 SGDLS, CDR2 YYNGEE. CDR3 sequence (DNA): TGTGCCAGCAGCACGGGACTAGCCCCCTCTGGGGCCAACGTCCTGACTTTC. Protein product: CASSTGLAPSGANVLTF.

This clonotype was seen many times. V usage is TRBV7-9 and J usage is TRBJ2-1; 9 bases fit TRBD2. After removal of 2 bases from V and 6 bases from J, the junction contained 17 bases not matched to a gene. The V gene's germline CDR1 is SEHNR and CDR2 FQNEAQ (reference sequence). The CDR3 consists of 19 residues. The CDR3 protein is CASSLSGLAGGPSGNEQFF. For the CDR3, the DNA is TGTGCCAGCAGCTTATCGGGGCTGGCGGGAGGGCCCTCGGGCAATGAGCAGTTCTTC.

This clonotype was picked up many times. The gene calls are TRBV9 and TRBJ2-3, with D unresolved. The CDR3 loop spans 12 amino acids. Germline lookup yields CDR1 SGDLS and CDR2 YYNGEE. V gave up 4 bases and J gave up 7 bases, with 10 bases separating them. The chain's CDR3 is CASSSGTYTQYF. In nucleotides, the CDR3 is TGTGCCAGCAGCAGTGGCACGTATACGCAGTATTTT.

This clonotype was detected ten times or more. The rearrangement joins TRBV18 to TRBJ1-1; the D gene is possibly TRBD1 (6 bases). Germline-derived CDR1 and CDR2 are KGHSH and LQKENI. CDR3 length equals 14 residues. Trimming removed 6 bases from V and 2 bases from J, with 13 bases in between. The CDR3 sequence: CASSAGQSNTEAFF. The CDR3 DNA sequence: TGTGCCAGCTCCGCCGGACAGTCCAACACTGAAGCTTTCTTT.

This clonotype was counted many times. The chain combines TRBV14 with TRBJ2-3; 9 bases are a match to TRBD2. CDR1 SGHDN and CDR2 FVKESK come from the germline V gene. The CDR3 extends over 17 amino acids. The trim removed 4 bases at V and 2 bases at J, leaving 10 bases unmatched. The CDR3 here is CASSPITSSGNTDTQYF. The CDR3 coding sequence is TGTGCCAGCAGCCCAATAACATCTAGCGGGAACACAGATACGCAGTATTTT.

The chain links TRBV9 to TRBJ2-1, with D possibly matching TRBD2 (6 bases). V lost 0 bases, J lost 6 bases, and 13 bases lay in between. In germline, CDR1 is SGDLS, CDR2 YYNGEE. CDR3 size: 15 residues. The CDR3 region has the DNA TGTGCCAGCAGCGTAGCGGGGGTCCTTTCCAATGAGCAGTTCTTC. This encodes CASSVAGVLSNEQFF.

The sample holds many counts of this clonotype. The V and J genes are TRBV28 and TRBJ2-6; possible D gene TRBD1, 5 bases. The CDR3 length is 15 residues. Trimming stripped 4 bases from V and 0 bases from J, with 7 bases between. Looked up from germline, CDR1 is MDHEN and CDR2 is SYDVKM. In DNA, the CDR3 is TGTGCCAGCAGTTCCACAGGCTCTGGGGCCAACGTCCTGACTTTC. This gives the protein CASSSTGSGANVLTF.

Concerning this clonotype: Being one base from a much bigger clone, this may be a read error. The rearrangement uses TRBV14 and TRBJ1-1; D uncertain. Trimming stripped 3 bases from V and 2 bases from J, with 7 bases between. This CDR3 is built from 13 residues. Germline lookup yields CDR1 SGHDN and CDR2 FVKESK. The chain's CDR3 is CASSQQCNTEAFF. The DNA of the CDR3 is TGTGCCAGCAGCCAGCAGTGTAACACTGAAGCTTTCTTT.

This clonotype was observed at least ten times. This chain links TRBV25-1 with TRBJ2-7, with D possibly TRBD2 on 6 matching bases. The V gene's germline CDR1 is MGHDK and CDR2 SYGVNS. The CDR3 covers 16 residues. Trimming took 7 bases from V and 3 from J, leaving 22 bases between them. CDR3 residues: CASTALGSSAGYEQYF. Here the CDR3 DNA reads TGTGCCAGCACCGCCTTAGGGTCTAGCGCAGGCTACGAGCAGTACTTC.

Many counts were recorded for this clonotype. The chain has TRBV24-1 and TRBJ2-1; 7 bases agree with TRBD1. With 2 bases clipped from V and 5 bases from J, the junction kept 5 bases outside the gene matches. Per germline, CDR1 KGHDR and CDR2 SFDVKD. This CDR3 spans 15 amino acids. The CDR3 spells CATSDSRDSNNEQFF. The CDR3 DNA reads TGTGCCACCAGTGATTCCCGGGACAGTAACAATGAGCAGTTCTTC.